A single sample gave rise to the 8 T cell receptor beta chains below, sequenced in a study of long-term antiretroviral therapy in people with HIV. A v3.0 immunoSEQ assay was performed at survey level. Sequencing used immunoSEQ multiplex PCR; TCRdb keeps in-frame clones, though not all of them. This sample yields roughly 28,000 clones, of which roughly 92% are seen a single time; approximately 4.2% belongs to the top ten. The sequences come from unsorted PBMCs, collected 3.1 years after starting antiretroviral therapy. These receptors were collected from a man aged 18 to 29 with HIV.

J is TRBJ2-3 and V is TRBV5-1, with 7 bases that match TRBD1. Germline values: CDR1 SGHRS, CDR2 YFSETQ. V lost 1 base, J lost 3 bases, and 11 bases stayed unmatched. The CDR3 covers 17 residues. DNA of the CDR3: TGCGCCAGCAGCTTGTTTGCGACAGGGCAGGGGACAGATACGCAGTATTTT. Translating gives CASSLFATGQGTDTQYF.

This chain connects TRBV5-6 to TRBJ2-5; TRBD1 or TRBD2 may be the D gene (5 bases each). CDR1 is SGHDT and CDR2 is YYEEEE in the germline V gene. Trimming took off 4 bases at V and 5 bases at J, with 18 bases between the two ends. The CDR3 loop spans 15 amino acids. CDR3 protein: CASSGHAGGVETQYF. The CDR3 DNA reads TGTGCCAGCAGCGGCCATGCTGGGGGAGTTGAGACCCAGTACTTC.

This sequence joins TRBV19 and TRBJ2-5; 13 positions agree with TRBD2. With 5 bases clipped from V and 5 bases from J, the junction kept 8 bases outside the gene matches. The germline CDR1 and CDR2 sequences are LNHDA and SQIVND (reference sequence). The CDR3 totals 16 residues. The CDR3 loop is CASSPRTSGGRETQYF. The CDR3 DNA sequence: TGTGCCAGTAGTCCAAGGACTAGCGGGGGACGGGAGACCCAGTACTTC.

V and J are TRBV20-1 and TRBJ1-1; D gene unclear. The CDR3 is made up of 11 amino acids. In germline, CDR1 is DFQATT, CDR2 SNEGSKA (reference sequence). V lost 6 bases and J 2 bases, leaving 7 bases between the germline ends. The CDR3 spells CSAKSNTEAFF. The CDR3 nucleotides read TGCAGTGCAAAGAGTAACACTGAAGCTTTCTTT.

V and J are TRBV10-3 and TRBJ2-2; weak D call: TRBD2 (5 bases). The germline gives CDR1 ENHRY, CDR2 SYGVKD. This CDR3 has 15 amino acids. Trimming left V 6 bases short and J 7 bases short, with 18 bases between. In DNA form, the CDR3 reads TGTGCCATCAGCCCAACACGGTCCGGGGACGGGGAGCTGTTTTTT. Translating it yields CAISPTRSGDGELFF.

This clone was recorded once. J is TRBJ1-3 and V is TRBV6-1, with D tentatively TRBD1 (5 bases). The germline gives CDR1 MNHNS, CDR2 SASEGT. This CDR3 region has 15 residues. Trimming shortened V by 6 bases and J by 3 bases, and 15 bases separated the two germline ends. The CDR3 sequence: CASSAGWGFGNTIYF. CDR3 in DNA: TGTGCCAGCAGCGCAGGGTGGGGCTTTGGAAACACCATATATTTT.

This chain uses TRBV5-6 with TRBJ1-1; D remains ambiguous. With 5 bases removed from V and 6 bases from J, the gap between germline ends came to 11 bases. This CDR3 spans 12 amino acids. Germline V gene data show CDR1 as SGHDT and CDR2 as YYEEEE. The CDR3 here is CASRTPDAEAFF. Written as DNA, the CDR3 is TGTGCCAGCAGAACGCCAGACGCTGAAGCTTTCTTT.

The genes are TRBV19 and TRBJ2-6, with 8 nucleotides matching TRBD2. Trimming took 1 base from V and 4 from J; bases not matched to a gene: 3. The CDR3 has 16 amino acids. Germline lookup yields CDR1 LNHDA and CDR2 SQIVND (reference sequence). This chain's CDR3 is CASSIAGGTGANVLTF. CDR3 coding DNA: TGTGCCAGTAGTATAGCGGGAGGGACCGGGGCCAACGTCCTGACTTTC.